This TCR beta chain appears in the sequencing data of a study of blood T cells in healthy people across ages. V dropped 3 bases and J dropped 3; count of bases not matched to a gene: 8. The CDR3 extends over 15 amino acids. Germline lookup yields CDR1 SGHKS and CDR2 YYEKEE (reference sequence). Primed by a sample-barcoded 5' primer and a J-beta primer mix, a second PCR proceeded for roughly 7 to 11 cycles. TCRdb re-analysed the 5' RACE reads in MiXCR, keeping a single row per CDR3 protein. In the table there are about 780,000 distinct CDR3 sequences, roughly 24% of which are singletons. These data were likewise used in another study, on T cells of mothers and their children. That study adds: Slightly higher overlap, not significant, was seen in related mother-child pairs than in unrelated pairs.

The clonotype was recovered from a boy between 10 and 17 years old in good health. V and J are TRBV5-5 and TRBJ2-7; 8 nucleotides line up with TRBD2. Sequences were obtained from blood. The CDR3 loop is CASSYAGGPLYEQYF. The CDR3 DNA is TGTGCCAGCAGCTACGCGGGGGGCCCGCTCTACGAGCAGTACTTC.